Below, 5 T cell receptor beta chains from the same sample are listed, as sequenced in a study of early T cells in non-severe SARS-CoV-2 infection. TCRdb redid the calling of the 5' RACE reads with MiXCR, one entry per CDR3 protein. The table lists some 82,000 distinct CDR3 sequences, approximately 12% of them singletons. Specimen: whole blood, collected at baseline. The receptors originated from an adult who was a healthcare worker with PCR-confirmed SARS-CoV-2 infection or an uninfected control (not recorded which).

This clonotype has a count of ten or more. V gene TRBV28 combines with J gene TRBJ2-7; TRBD2 matches 12 bases. The CDR3 loop spans 15 amino acids. J was trimmed by 7 bases and V by 3 bases; bases with no gene match: 7. From germline, CDR1 is MDHEN and CDR2 SYDVKM. The CDR3 here is CASSFLAGGAVEQYF. CDR3 bases: TGTGCCAGCAGTTTTCTAGCGGGGGGGGCTGTTGAGCAGTACTTC.

This chain links TRBV25-1 with TRBJ1-1; no clear D gene. V was clipped by 3 bases and J by 1 base, with 6 bases between them. Germline V gene data show CDR1 as MGHDK and CDR2 as SYGVNS. There are 13 residues in the CDR3. Written as DNA, the CDR3 is TGTGCCAGCAGTGACCGGAGGAACACTGAAGCTTTCTTT. Its translation is CASSDRRNTEAFF.

CDR3 nucleotide sequence: TGCAGTGCGGGGACAGGGACCTATAATTCACCCCTCCACTTT. Its translation: CSAGTGTYNSPLHF. The chain is built from TRBV20-1 and TRBJ1-6, with 9 bases lining up with TRBD1. The trim removed 6 bases at V and 2 bases at J, leaving 2 bases unmatched. The CDR3 totals 14 residues. The germline gives CDR1 DFQATT, CDR2 SNEGSKA (reference sequence).

The chain carries TRBV11-3 and TRBJ2-7; D gene unclear. CDR1 and CDR2 (germline): SGHNT, YENEEA. Between the trimmed V and J ends, which lost 0 bases and 5 bases, there was a span of 8 bases. The CDR3 consists of 13 residues. The CDR3 protein is CASSLDRSDEQYF. The CDR3 DNA sequence: TGTGCCAGCAGCTTAGATAGAAGTGACGAGCAGTACTTC.

This chain connects TRBV3-1 to TRBJ2-1, with unresolved D. The germline V gene encodes CDR1 LGHDT and CDR2 YNNKEL (reference sequence). The V end was cut by 0 bases, the J end by 2 bases, with 14 bases between. The CDR3 runs to 17 residues. The CDR3 here is CASSQDEVELTYNEQFF. The CDR3 DNA reads TGTGCCAGCAGCCAAGATGAGGTCGAACTTACCTACAATGAGCAGTTCTTC.